The clone carrying this T cell receptor beta chain has a single count. Its matching antigen is unknown. From germline, CDR1 is SQVTM and CDR2 ANQGSEA. V lost 6 bases, J lost 4 bases, and 10 bases stayed unmatched. The CDR3 has 14 residues. These data originate in a study of T-cell memory formation after mild COVID-19. About the study: The study found TCR clusters largely donor specific. Whole-study findings and limits: Certain responding clones were present in pre-infection memory, suggesting participation of cross-reactive memory. Of the contracting clones, CD4+ ones lay mainly in CM and EM, and CD8+ ones in EMRA. For second-wave clones that peaked at day 37, SARS-CoV-2 specificity went unverified.

MiXCR was run by TCRdb on the 5' RACE reads, yielding one entry per CDR3 protein. The sample lists 150,000 to 200,000 distinct CDR3 sequences, 30% to 35% seen once, with more than 10% in the top ten. The clonotype was recovered from an adult woman who had mild COVID-19 (a few samples of this study predate the infection). Cell type and time point are not known. Sequenced material: PBMCs or a T cell subset sorted from them (not recorded which). The rearrangement uses TRBV29-1 and TRBJ2-7; 9 nucleotides align to TRBD2. The CDR3 spells CSVRLTSGTYEQYF. The CDR3 nucleotides are TGCAGCGTCCGACTGACTAGCGGCACTTACGAGCAGTACTTC.